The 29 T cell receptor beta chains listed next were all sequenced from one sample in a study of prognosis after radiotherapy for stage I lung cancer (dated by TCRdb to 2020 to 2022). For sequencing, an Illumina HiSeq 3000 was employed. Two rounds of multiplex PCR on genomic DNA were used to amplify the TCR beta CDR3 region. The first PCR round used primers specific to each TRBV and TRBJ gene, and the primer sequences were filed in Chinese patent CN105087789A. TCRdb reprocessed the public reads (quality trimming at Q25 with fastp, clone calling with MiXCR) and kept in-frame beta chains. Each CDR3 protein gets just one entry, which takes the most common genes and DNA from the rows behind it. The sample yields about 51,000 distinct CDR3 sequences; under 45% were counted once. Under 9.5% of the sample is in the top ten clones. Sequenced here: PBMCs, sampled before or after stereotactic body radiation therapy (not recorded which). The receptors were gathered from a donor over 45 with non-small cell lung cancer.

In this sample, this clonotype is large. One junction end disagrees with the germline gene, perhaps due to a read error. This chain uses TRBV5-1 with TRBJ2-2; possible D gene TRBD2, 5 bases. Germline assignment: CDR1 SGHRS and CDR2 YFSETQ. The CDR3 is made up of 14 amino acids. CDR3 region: CASSLGGNTGELFF. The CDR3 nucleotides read TGTGCCAGCAGCTTAGGAGGAAACACCGGGGAGCTGTTTTTT.

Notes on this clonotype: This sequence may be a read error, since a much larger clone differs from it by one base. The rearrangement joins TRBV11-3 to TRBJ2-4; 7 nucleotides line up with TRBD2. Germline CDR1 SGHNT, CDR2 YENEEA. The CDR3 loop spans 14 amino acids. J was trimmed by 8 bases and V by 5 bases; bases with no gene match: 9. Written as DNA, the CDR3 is TGTGCCAGCAGCCGTGAGGTGGCGGGAGACATTCAGTACTTC. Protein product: CASSREVAGDIQYF. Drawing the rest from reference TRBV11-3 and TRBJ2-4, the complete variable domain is EAGVVQSPRYKIIEKKQPVAFWCNPISGHNTLYWYLQNLGQGPELLIRYENEEAVDDSQLPKDRFSAERLKGVDSTLKIQPAELGDSAVYLCASSREVAGDIQYFGAGTRLSVL.

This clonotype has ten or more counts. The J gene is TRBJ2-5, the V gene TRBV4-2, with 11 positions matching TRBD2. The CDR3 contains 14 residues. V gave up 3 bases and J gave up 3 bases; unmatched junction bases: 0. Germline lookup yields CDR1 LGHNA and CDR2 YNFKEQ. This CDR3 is CASSQGLAEETQYF. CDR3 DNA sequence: TGTGCCAGCAGCCAGGGACTAGCGGAAGAGACCCAGTACTTC.

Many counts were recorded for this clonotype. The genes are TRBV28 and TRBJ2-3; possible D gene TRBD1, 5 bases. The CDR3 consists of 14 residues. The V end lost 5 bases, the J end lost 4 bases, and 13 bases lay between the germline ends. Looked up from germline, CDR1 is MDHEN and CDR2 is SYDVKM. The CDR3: CASSAPGNADTQYF. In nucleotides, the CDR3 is TGTGCCAGCAGTGCGCCAGGGAACGCAGATACGCAGTATTTT.

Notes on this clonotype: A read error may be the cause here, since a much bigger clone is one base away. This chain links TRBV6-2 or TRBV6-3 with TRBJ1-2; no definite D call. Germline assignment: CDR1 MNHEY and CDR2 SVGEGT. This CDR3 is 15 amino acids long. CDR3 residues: CASSEASEHDYGHTF. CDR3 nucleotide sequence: TGTGCCAGCAGTGAGGCGTCAGAACACGACTATGGCCACACCTTC.

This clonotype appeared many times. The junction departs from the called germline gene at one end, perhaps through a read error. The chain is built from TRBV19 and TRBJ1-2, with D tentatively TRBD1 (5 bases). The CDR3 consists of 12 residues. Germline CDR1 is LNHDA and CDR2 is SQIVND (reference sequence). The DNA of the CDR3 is TGTGCCAGTAGTATAGGCGACAGCCGTCCGTCCTTC. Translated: CASSIGDSRPSF. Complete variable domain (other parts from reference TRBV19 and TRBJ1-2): DGGITQSPKYLFRKEGQNVTLSCEQNLNHDAMYWYRQDPGQGLRLIYYSQIVNDFQKGDIAEGYSVSREKKESFPLTVTSAQKNPTAFYLCASSIGDSRPSFGSGTRLTVV.

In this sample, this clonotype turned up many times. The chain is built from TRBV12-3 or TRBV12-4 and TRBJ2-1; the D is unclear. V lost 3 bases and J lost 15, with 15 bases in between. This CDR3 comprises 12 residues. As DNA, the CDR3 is TGTGCCAGCAGTTTCGGCTCCCTTACATGGTTCTTC. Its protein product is CASSFGSLTWFF.

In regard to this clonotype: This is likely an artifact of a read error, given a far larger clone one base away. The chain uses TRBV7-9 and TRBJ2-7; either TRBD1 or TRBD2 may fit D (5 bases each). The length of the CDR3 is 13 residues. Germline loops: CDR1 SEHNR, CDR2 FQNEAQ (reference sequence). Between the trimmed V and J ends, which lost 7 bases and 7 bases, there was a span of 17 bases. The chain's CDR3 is CASISQGPGEQYF. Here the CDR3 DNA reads TGTGCCAGCATTTCCCAGGGTCCGGGAGAGCAGTACTTC.

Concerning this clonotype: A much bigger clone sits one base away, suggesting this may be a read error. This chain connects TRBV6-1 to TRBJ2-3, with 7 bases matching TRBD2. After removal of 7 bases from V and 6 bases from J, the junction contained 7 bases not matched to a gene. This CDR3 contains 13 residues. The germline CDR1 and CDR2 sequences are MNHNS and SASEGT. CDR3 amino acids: CASTGGRWDTQYF. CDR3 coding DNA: TGTGCCAGCACAGGCGGGAGATGGGATACGCAGTATTTT.

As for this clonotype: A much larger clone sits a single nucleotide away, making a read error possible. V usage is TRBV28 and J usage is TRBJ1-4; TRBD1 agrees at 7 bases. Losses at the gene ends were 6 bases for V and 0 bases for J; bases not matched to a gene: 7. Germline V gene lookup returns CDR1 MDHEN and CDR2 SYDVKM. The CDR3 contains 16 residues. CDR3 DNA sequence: TGTGCCAGCAGACCAGGGGGGGGTTCAACTAATGAAAAACTGTTTTTT. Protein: CASRPGGGSTNEKLFF.

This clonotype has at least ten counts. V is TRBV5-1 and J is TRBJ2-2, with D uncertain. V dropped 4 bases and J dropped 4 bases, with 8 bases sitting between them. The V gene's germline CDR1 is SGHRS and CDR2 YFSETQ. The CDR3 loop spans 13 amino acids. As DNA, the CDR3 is TGCGCCAGCAGCCTAGTTCCCACCGGGGAGCTGTTTTTT. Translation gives CASSLVPTGELFF.

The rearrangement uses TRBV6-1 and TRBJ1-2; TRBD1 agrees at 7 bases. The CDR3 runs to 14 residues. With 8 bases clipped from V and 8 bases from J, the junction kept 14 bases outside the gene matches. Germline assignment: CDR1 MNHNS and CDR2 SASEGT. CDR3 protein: CASERGQRIFGYTF. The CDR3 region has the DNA TGTGCCAGCGAGAGGGGACAGCGGATTTTCGGCTACACCTTC.

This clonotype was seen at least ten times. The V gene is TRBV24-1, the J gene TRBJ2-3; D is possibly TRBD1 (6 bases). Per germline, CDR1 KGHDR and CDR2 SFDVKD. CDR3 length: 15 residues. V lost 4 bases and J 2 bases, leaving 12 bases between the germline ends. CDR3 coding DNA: TGTGCCACCAGTGAGCCTACAGGGACCACAGATACGCAGTATTTT. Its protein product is CATSEPTGTTDTQYF.

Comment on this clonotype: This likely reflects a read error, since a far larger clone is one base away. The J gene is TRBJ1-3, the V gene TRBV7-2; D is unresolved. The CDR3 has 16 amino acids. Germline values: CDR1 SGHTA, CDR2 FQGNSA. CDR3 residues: CASSSRPAFSRNTIYF. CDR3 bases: TGTGCCAGCAGCTCCCGACCTGCCTTCTCTCGAAACACCATATATTTT.

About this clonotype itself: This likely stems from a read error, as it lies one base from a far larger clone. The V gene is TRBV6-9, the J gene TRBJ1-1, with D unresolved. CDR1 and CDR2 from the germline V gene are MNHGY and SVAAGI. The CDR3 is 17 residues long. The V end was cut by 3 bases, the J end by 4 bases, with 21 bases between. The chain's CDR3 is CASSYSMRLRGGTEAFF. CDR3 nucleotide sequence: TGTGCCAGCAGTTACTCTATGCGCCTCCGAGGCGGCACTGAAGCTTTCTTT.

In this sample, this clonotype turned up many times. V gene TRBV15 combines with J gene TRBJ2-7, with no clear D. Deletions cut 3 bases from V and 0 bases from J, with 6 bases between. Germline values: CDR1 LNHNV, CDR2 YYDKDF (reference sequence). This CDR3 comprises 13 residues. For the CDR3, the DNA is TGTGCCACCAGCAGGGGTAGCTCCTACGAGCAGTACTTC. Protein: CATSRGSSYEQYF. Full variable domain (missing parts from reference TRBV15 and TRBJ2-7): DAMVIQNPRYQVTQFGKPVTLSCSQTLNHNVMYWYQQKSSQAPKLLFHYYDKDFNNEADTPDNFQSRRPNTSFCFLDIRSPGLGDTAMYLCATSRGSSYEQYFGPGTRLTVT.

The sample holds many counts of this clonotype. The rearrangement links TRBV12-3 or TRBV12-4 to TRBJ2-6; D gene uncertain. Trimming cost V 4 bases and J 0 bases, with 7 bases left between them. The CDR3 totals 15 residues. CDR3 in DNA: TGTGCCAGCAGTTCCCGGAACTCTGGGGCCAACGTCCTGACTTTC. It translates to CASSSRNSGANVLTF.

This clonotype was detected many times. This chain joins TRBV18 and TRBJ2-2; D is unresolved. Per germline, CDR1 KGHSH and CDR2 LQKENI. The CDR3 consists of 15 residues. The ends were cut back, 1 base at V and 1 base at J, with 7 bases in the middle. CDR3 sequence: CASSPRSGNTGELFF. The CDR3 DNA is TGTGCCAGCTCACCACGGTCTGGGAACACCGGGGAGCTGTTTTTT.

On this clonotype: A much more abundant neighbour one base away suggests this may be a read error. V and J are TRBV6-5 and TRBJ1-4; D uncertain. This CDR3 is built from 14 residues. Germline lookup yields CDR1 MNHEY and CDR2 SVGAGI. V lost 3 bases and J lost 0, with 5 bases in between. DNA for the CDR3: TGTGCCAGCAGTTATGGGACAACTAATGAAAAACTGTTTTTT. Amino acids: CASSYGTTNEKLFF.

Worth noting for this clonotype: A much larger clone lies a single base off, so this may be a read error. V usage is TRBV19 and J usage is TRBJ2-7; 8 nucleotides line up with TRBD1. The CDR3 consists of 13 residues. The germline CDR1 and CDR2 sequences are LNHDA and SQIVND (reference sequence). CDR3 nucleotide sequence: TGTTCCAGTAAGAGGACAGGGATGGACGAGCAGTACTTC. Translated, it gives CSSKRTGMDEQYF.

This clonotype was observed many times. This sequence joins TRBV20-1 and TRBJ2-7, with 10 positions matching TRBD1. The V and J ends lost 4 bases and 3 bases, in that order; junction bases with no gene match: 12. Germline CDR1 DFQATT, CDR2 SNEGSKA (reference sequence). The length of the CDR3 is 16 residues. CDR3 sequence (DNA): TGCAGTGCTACCCCGGGACAGGGGCCCTGGGTCTACGAGCAGTACTTC. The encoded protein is CSATPGQGPWVYEQYF.

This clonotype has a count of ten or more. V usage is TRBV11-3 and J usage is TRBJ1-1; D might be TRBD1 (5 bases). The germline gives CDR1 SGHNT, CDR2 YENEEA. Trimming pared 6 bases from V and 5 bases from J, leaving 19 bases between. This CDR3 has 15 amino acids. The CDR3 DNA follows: TGTGCCAGCAGTTCAGCCGCAGCCCGGGGGACTGAAGCTTTCTTT. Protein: CASSSAAARGTEAFF.

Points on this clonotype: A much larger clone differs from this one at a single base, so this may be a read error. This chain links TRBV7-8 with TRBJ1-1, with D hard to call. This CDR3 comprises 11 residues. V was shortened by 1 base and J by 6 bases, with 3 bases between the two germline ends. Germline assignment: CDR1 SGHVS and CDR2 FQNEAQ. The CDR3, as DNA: TGTGCCAGCAGCTTAGATGCTGAAGCTTTCTTT. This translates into CASSLDAEAFF.

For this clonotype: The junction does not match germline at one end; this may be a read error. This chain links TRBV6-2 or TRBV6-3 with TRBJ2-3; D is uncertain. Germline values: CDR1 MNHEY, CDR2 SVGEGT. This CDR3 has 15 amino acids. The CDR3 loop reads CASSYSWRYTDTQYF. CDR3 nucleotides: TGTGCTAGCAGTTACTCCTGGCGATACACAGATACGCAGTATTTT.

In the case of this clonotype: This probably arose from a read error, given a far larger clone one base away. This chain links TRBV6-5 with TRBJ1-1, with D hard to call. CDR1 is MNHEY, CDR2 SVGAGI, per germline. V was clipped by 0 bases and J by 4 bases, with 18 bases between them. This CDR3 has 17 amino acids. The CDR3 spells CASSYSMVLRGGTEAFF. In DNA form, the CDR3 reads TGTGCCAGCAGTTACTCTATGGTCCTCCGAGGCGGCACTGAAGCTTTCTTT.

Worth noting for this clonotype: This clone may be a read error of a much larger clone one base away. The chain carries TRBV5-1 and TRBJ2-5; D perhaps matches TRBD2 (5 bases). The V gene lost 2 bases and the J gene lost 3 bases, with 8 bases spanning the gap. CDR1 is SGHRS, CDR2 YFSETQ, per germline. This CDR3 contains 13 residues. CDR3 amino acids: CASSLVLEETQYF. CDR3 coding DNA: TGCGCCAGCAGCTTAGTACTAGAAGAGACCCAGTACTTC.

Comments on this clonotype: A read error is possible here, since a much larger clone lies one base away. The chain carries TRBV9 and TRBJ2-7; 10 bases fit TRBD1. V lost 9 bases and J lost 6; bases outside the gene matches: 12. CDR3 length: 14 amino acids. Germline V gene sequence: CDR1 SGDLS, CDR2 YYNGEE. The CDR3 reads CATPCGQGVSEQYF. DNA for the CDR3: TGTGCCACCCCGTGTGGACAGGGGGTCTCCGAGCAGTACTTC.

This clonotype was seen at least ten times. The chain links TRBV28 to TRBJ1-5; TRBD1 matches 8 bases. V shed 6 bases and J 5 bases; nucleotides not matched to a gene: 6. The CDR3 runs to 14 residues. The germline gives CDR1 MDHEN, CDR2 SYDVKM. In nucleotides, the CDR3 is TGTGCCAGCAGGCCGGGACAGGCTCATCAGCCCCAGCATTTT. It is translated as CASRPGQAHQPQHF.

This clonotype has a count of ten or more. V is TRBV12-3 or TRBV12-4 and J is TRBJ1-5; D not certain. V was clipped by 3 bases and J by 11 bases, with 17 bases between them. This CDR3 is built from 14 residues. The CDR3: CASSFSLGGLAQHF. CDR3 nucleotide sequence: TGTGCCAGCAGTTTTTCTCTAGGTGGGCTTGCCCAGCATTTT.